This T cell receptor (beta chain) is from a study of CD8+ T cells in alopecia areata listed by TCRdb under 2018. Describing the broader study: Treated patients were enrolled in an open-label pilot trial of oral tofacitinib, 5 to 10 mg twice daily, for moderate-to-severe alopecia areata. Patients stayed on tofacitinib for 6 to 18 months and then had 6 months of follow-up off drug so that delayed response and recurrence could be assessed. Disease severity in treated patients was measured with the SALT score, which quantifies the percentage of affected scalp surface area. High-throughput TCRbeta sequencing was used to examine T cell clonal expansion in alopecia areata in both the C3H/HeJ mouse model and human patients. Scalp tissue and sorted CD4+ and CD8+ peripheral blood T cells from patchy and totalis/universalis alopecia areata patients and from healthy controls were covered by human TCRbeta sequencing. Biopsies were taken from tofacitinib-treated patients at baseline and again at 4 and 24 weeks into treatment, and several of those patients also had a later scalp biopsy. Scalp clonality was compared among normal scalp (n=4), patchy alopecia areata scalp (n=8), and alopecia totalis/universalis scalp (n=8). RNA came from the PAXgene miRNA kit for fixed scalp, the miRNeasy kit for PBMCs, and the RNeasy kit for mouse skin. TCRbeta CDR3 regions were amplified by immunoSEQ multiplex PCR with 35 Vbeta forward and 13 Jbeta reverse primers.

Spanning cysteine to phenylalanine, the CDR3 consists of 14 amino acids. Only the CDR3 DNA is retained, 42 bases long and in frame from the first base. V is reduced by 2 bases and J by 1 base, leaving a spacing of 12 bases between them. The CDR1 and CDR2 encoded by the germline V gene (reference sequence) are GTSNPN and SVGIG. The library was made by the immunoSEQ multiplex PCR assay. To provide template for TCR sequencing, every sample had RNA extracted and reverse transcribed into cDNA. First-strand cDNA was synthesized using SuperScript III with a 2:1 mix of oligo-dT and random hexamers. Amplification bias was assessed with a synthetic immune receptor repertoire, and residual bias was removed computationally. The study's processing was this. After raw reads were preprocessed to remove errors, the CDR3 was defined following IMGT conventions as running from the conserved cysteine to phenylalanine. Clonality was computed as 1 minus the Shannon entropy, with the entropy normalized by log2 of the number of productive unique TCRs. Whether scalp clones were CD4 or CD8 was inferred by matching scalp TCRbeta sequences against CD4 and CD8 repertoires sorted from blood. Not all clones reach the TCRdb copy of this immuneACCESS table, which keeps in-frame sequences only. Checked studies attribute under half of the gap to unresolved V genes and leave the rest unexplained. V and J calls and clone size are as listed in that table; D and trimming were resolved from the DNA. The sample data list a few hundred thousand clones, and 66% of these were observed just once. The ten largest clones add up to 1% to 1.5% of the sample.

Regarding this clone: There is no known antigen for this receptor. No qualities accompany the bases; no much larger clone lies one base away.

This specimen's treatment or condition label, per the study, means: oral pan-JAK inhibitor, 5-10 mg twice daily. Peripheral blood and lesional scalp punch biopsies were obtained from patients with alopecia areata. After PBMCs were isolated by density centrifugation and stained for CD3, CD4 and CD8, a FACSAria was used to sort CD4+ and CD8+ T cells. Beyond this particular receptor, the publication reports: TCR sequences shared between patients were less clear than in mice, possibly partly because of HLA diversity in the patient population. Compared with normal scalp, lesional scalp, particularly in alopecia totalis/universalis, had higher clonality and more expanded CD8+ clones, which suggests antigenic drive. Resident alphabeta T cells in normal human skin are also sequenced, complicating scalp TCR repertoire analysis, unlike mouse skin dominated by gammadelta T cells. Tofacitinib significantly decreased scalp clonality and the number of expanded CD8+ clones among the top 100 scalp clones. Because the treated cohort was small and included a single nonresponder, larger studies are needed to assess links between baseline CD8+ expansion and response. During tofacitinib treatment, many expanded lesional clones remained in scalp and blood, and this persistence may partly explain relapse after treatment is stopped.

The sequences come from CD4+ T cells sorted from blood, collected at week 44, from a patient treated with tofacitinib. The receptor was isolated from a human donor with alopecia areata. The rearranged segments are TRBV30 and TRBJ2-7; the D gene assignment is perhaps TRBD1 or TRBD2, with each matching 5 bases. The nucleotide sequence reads TGTGCCTGGAGTCGCCGGGACCAGTCCTACGAGCAGTACTTC. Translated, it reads CAWSRRDQSYEQYF.